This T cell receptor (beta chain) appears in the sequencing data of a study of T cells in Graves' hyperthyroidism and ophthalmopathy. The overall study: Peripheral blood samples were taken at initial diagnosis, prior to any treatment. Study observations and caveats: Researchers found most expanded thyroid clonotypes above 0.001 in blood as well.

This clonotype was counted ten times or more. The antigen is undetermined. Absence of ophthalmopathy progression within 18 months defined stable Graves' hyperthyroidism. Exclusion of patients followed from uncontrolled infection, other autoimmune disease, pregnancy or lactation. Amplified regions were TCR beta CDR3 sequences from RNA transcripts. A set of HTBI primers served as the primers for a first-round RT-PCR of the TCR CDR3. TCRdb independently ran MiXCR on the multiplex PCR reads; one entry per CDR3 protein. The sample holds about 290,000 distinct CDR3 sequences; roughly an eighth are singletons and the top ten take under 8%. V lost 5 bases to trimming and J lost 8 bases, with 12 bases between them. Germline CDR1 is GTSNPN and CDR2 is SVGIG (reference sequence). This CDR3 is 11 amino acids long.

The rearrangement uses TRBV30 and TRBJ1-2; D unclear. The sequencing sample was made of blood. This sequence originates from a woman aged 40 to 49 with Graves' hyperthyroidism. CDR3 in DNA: TGTGCCTGGGGGGAGGGAAGAGGCTACACCTTC. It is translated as CAWGEGRGYTF.